Below are 24 T cell receptor beta chains sequenced from a single sample in a study of shared clonotypes between healthy human individuals. Sequenced by immunoSEQ multiplex PCR; TCRdb stores in-frame clones only, minus some. Of over 400,000 clones in the sample, over 70% were seen once. The specimen was PBMCs. The receptors originated from a woman in her forties in good health. Some clones in this sample may be carry-over from other donors' samples.

V and J are TRBV7-8 and TRBJ2-7; D remains ambiguous. The CDR3 covers 11 residues. V lost 5 bases and J 2 bases, leaving 4 bases between the germline ends. Germline V lookup: CDR1 SGHVS, CDR2 FQNEAQ. Here the CDR3 DNA reads TGTGCCAGCAGCACCACCTACGAGCAGTACTTC. Translated: CASSTTYEQYF.

Remarks on this clone: A junction end diverges from the germline sequence, so it may reflect a read error. The chain's CDR3 is CAISLGPGGSTDTQYF. In DNA form, the CDR3 reads TGCGCCATCAGCTTGGGGCCAGGGGGTAGCACAGATACGCAGTATTTT. V and J are TRBV5-1 and TRBJ2-3, with 7 bases that match TRBD1. Germline V CDR1 and CDR2: SGHRS, YFSETQ. The CDR3 runs 16 residues.

The CDR3 sequence: CASSVYSPVTDTQYF. CDR3 nucleotide sequence: TGTGCCAGCAGCGTATACAGTCCGGTCACAGATACGCAGTATTTT. The chain links TRBV9 to TRBJ2-3; D uncertain. The CDR3 spans 15 residues. Germline V gene sequence: CDR1 SGDLS, CDR2 YYNGEE. Trimming shortened V by 1 base and J by 2 bases, and 11 bases separated the two germline ends.

The sample holds a few counts of this clone. The V and J genes are TRBV7-3 and TRBJ2-7; TRBD1 might be the D (6 bases). The germline V gene encodes CDR1 SGHTA and CDR2 FQGTGA. The CDR3 runs 14 residues. Trimming pared 5 bases from V and 3 bases from J, leaving 14 bases between. In nucleotides, the CDR3 is TGTGCCAGCAGCCCGACCGGGACAAGCTACGAGCAGTACTTC. Encoded protein: CASSPTGTSYEQYF.

The genes are TRBV4-3 and TRBJ2-2; D is possibly TRBD1 (6 bases). The germline V and J ends were trimmed by 4 bases and 3 bases, with 15 bases remaining between them. This CDR3 region has 16 residues. Germline-derived CDR1 and CDR2 are LGHNA and YSLEER. CDR3: CASSLTGRRDTGELFF. The CDR3 DNA is TGCGCCAGCAGCCTCACAGGGCGCCGGGACACCGGGGAGCTGTTTTTT.

The rearrangement uses TRBV5-4 and TRBJ2-7; D perhaps matches TRBD1 (6 bases). Germline V CDR1 and CDR2: SGHNT, YYREEE (reference sequence). With 4 bases removed from V and 2 bases from J, the gap between germline ends came to 13 bases. The CDR3 has 14 amino acids. The CDR3 DNA is TGTGCCAGCAGCCCCAGGACAGTTCCCTACGAGCAGTACTTC. Encoded protein: CASSPRTVPYEQYF.

V usage is TRBV14 and J usage is TRBJ2-3, with no clear D. In germline, CDR1 is SGHDN, CDR2 FVKESK. Trimming shortened V by 1 base and J by 7 bases, and 12 bases separated the two germline ends. This CDR3 is 14 amino acids long. In nucleotides, the CDR3 is TGTGCCAGCAGCCAAGGTTGGTCGGGTTATACGCAGTATTTT. Encoded protein: CASSQGWSGYTQYF.

V is TRBV10-3 and J is TRBJ2-2; weak D call: TRBD2 (6 bases). Between the trimmed V and J ends, which lost 4 bases and 2 bases, there was a span of 11 bases. The CDR3 has 15 amino acids. Germline assignment: CDR1 ENHRY and CDR2 SYGVKD. The CDR3 reads CAISGGSGNTGELFF. The CDR3, as DNA: TGTGCCATCAGTGGTGGTAGCGGTAACACCGGGGAGCTGTTTTTT.

This clone was detected a few times. V and J are TRBV14 and TRBJ2-1; no clear D gene. Trimming stripped 0 bases from V and 7 bases from J, with 10 bases between. In germline, CDR1 is SGHDN, CDR2 FVKESK. CDR3 length: 14 residues. CDR3 nucleotide sequence: TGTGCCAGCAGCCAAGAGTATTTCGGGAATGAGCAGTTCTTC. Protein sequence: CASSQEYFGNEQFF.

V and J are TRBV20-1 and TRBJ1-2, with D unresolved. This CDR3 region has 11 residues. Germline CDR1 is DFQATT and CDR2 is SNEGSKA (reference sequence). The V end lost 7 bases, the J end lost 0 bases, and 6 bases lay between the germline ends. The CDR3 loop reads CSGESNYGYTF. CDR3 DNA sequence: TGCAGTGGCGAGTCTAACTATGGCTACACCTTC.

This clone came up many times. This sample includes further DNA sequences coding for the same CDR3. The CDR3 protein is CSVKRELNTGELFF. The CDR3 bases are TGCAGCGTAAAGCGGGAACTGAACACCGGGGAGCTGTTTTTT. The gene calls are TRBV29-1 and TRBJ2-2, with 7 bases aligning to TRBD2. The trim removed 6 bases at V and 1 base at J, leaving 5 bases unmatched. CDR3 length: 14 residues. CDR1 and CDR2 from the germline V gene are SQVTM and ANQGSEA.

The rearrangement links TRBV6-5 to TRBJ2-2, with D hard to call. Germline V gene sequence: CDR1 MNHEY, CDR2 SVGAGI. V was cut by 4 bases and J by 5 bases, with 8 bases left in between. The CDR3 is 13 amino acids. The CDR3 protein is CASSSLLTGELFF. The CDR3 coding sequence is TGTGCCAGCAGTTCTCTCCTTACCGGGGAGCTGTTTTTT.

With regard to this clone: A far larger clone is only one base removed, so a read error is likely. This specimen includes other DNA sequences encoding the same CDR3. V gene TRBV9 combines with J gene TRBJ1-1, with D unresolved. V shed 0 bases and J shed 3 bases, with 6 bases lying between them. There are 13 residues in the CDR3. Germline CDR1 SGDLS, CDR2 YYNGEE. The CDR3 bases are TGTGCCAGCAGCGTAGGAACCGACACTGAAGCTTTCTTT. It yields the protein CASSVGTDTEAFF. Full variable domain (remainder filled in from reference TRBV9 and TRBJ1-1): DSGVTQTPKHLITATGQRVTLRCSPRSGDLSVYWYQQSLDQGLQFLIQYYNGEERAKGNILERFSAQQFPDLHSELNLSSLELGDSALYFCASSVGTDTEAFFGQGTRLTVV.

This clone was counted only a few times. Since a far larger clone is one base different, this is likely a read error. This sample includes further DNA sequences coding for the same CDR3. The chain is built from TRBV6-1 and TRBJ2-2, with D perhaps TRBD1 or TRBD2 (6 bases each). Germline CDR1 MNHNS, CDR2 SASEGT. The CDR3 has 15 residues. The CDR3 nucleotides read TGTGCTAGCAGTGAAGGGGGGCTGAACACCGGGGAGCTGTTTTTT. Encoded protein: CASSEGGLNTGELFF.

Written as DNA, the CDR3 is TGTGCCAGTAGTATCGAGGGTTCCCACTACGAGCAGTACTTC. This translates into CASSIEGSHYEQYF. The chain has TRBV19 and TRBJ2-7; a possible D gene is TRBD2 (5 bases). The CDR3 is 14 amino acids. Trimming took 3 bases from V and 3 from J, leaving 12 bases between them. Germline CDR1 and CDR2: LNHDA and SQIVND (reference sequence).

This chain connects TRBV7-6 to TRBJ2-1; TRBD2 agrees at 8 bases. The CDR3 consists of 15 residues. CDR1 and CDR2 from the germline V gene are SGHVS and FNYEAQ. V lost 5 bases and J lost 5; bases outside the gene matches: 8. The DNA of the CDR3 is TGTGCCAGCAGCCCAGCGGGGGACGGGAACAATGAGCAGTTCTTC. This encodes CASSPAGDGNNEQFF.

This rearrangement joins TRBV28 to TRBJ2-7, with D perhaps matching TRBD2 (6 bases). CDR1 and CDR2 (germline): MDHEN, SYDVKM. V was shortened by 3 bases and J by 10 bases, with 16 bases between the two germline ends. This CDR3 has 13 residues. The CDR3 reads CASSFVVPREQYF. CDR3 nucleotides: TGTGCCAGCAGTTTTGTCGTCCCGCGGGAACAGTACTTC.

As to this clone: With only one base between it and a far larger clone, this is likely a read error. The chain has TRBV5-4 and TRBJ2-2; 8 bases agree with TRBD2. The CDR3 loop spans 16 amino acids. Germline V gives CDR1 SGHNT, CDR2 YYREEE (reference sequence). The CDR3 region has the DNA TGTACCAGCAGCTTGGGACTAGTGACGAGCACCGGGGAGCTGTTTTTT. It specifies CTSSLGLVTSTGELFF.

The genes are TRBV19 and TRBJ2-7; 7 bases are shared with TRBD2. J gave up 4 bases and V 3 bases, and 9 bases lay outside the gene matches. The CDR3 extends over 15 amino acids. The germline CDR1 and CDR2 sequences are LNHDA and SQIVND (reference sequence). The DNA for the CDR3 is TGTGCCAGTAGTATTTTGGCTAGCGGAAATTACGAGCAGTACTTC. Encoded protein: CASSILASGNYEQYF.

This clone was detected only a few times. This chain links TRBV5-4 with TRBJ1-3, with a tentative D call TRBD1 (5 bases). There are 16 residues in the CDR3. Trimming took off 1 base at V and 0 bases at J, with 11 bases between the two ends. Germline V CDR1 and CDR2: SGHNT, YYREEE (reference sequence). The CDR3 DNA reads TGTGCCAGCAGCTTGACGATGGGGGGCTCTGGAAACACCATATATTTT. Its translation is CASSLTMGGSGNTIYF.

On this clone itself: The likely explanation is a read error, given a far larger clone one base away. This chain uses TRBV5-1 with TRBJ2-2; 7 nucleotides line up with TRBD2. CDR3 length: 17 residues. CDR1 is SGHRS, CDR2 YFSETQ, per germline. With V trimmed by 4 bases and J by 6 bases, 15 bases remained unmatched. This CDR3 is CASSPGTGGSLAGELFF. The CDR3 coding sequence is TGCGCCAGCAGCCCCGGGACTGGCGGGAGTCTTGCCGGGGAGCTGTTTTTT.

The rearrangement joins TRBV7-9 to TRBJ2-1; 8 bases fit TRBD2. This CDR3 spans 14 amino acids. CDR1 SEHNR and CDR2 FQNEAQ come from the germline V gene (reference sequence). V was pared by 5 bases and J by 6 bases, with 6 bases of the junction left unmatched. The CDR3 sequence: CASSPRTSLNEQFF. CDR3 nucleotides: TGTGCCAGCAGCCCCCGGACTAGCCTCAATGAGCAGTTCTTC. Full variable domain (missing parts from reference TRBV7-9 and TRBJ2-1): DTGVSQNPRHKITKRGQNVTFRCDPISEHNRLYWYRQTLGQGPEFLTYFQNEAQLEKSRLLSDRFSAERPKGSFSTLEIQRTEQGDSAMYLCASSPRTSLNEQFFGPGTRLTVL.

The V call is TRBV7-8, the J call TRBJ2-3; D possibly corresponds to TRBD2 (6 bases). V lost 6 bases, J lost 3 bases, and 13 bases lay in between. Germline CDR1 SGHVS, CDR2 FQNEAQ. The CDR3 extends over 14 amino acids. CDR3 nucleotides: TGTGCCAGCAGTCTAGTGGGGGGAACAGATACGCAGTATTTT. It encodes CASSLVGGTDTQYF.

This clone is a singleton in its sample. The genes are TRBV11-3 and TRBJ2-1; perhaps TRBD2 as D (6 bases). Looked up from germline, CDR1 is SGHNT and CDR2 is YENEEA. The V gene lost 2 bases and the J gene lost 6 bases, with 14 bases spanning the gap. The CDR3 length is 15 residues. Here the CDR3 DNA reads TGTGCCAGCAGCTTACTTGCGGGAAGTCTCAATGAGCAGTTCTTC. As protein: CASSLLAGSLNEQFF. The variable domain in full, with the rest retrieved from reference TRBV11-3 and TRBJ2-1, is EAGVVQSPRYKIIEKKQPVAFWCNPISGHNTLYWYLQNLGQGPELLIRYENEEAVDDSQLPKDRFSAERLKGVDSTLKIQPAELGDSAVYLCASSLLAGSLNEQFFGPGTRLTVL.